Below are 11 T cell receptor beta chains sequenced from a single sample in a study of cytomegalovirus exposure and HLA in healthy donors. In the PCR, 60 Vbeta and 13 Jbeta primers were used. Here immunoSEQ multiplex PCR was the method, and the copy in TCRdb shows in-frame clones only, minus some. The sample records 120,000 or so clones, about 84% being singletons. What was sequenced was PBMCs. These receptors came from a man aged 18-30 years in good health and CMV-seropositive.

This clone is a singleton in its sample. The chain joins TRBV21-1 to TRBJ2-7; TRBD2, as called in the table, went unchecked against the DNA. TRBV21-1 is a recognized pseudogene. The CDR3 runs 14 residues. CDR3 in DNA: TGTGCCAGCAGCAAAAGCGGCTCCCTGCGGGAGCAGTACTTC. Translation: CASSKSGSLREQYF.

The V gene is TRBV4-1, the J gene TRBJ2-6; 9 nucleotides align to TRBD2. The CDR3 consists of 21 residues. Germline V lookup: CDR1 MGHRA, CDR2 YSYEKL. V shed 1 base and J 1 base; nucleotides not matched to a gene: 14. The chain's CDR3 is CASSQVGVWTSERSGANVLTF. DNA of the CDR3: TGCGCCAGCAGCCAAGTGGGGGTCTGGACTAGCGAGCGGTCTGGGGCCAACGTCCTGACTTTC.

J is TRBJ2-3 and V is TRBV7-2, with 9 bases lining up with TRBD2. In germline, CDR1 is SGHTA, CDR2 FQGNSA. With V trimmed by 7 bases and J by 2 bases, 13 bases remained unmatched. The CDR3 contains 17 residues. The CDR3 loop reads CASTLPGAGGYTDTQYF. DNA of the CDR3: TGTGCCAGCACCCTACCTGGAGCGGGGGGCTACACAGATACGCAGTATTTT.

V is TRBV7-6 and J is TRBJ2-7; 7 bases match TRBD2. This CDR3 region has 15 residues. The germline V gene has CDR1 SGHVS and CDR2 FNYEAQ. Trimming removed 0 bases from V and 3 bases from J; junction bases left unmatched: 5. As DNA, the CDR3 is TGTGCCAGCAGCTTAGCAGCGGGGAATGTCTACGAGCAGTACTTC. This translates into CASSLAAGNVYEQYF. Using reference TRBV7-6 and TRBJ2-7 for the parts outside the CDR3, the full variable domain is GAGVSQSPRYKVTKRGQDVALRCDPISGHVSLYWYRQALGQGPEFLTYFNYEAQQDKSGLPNDRFSAERPEGSISTLTIQRTEQRDSAMYRCASSLAAGNVYEQYFGPGTRLTVT.

This chain uses TRBV4-1 with TRBJ1-2; no reliable D call. This CDR3 is built from 12 residues. Trimming left V 0 bases short and J 5 bases short, with 4 bases between. Germline V gene sequence: CDR1 MGHRA, CDR2 YSYEKL. For the CDR3, the DNA is TGCGCCAGCAGCCAAGACAATTATGGCTACACCTTC. It is translated as CASSQDNYGYTF.

The J gene is TRBJ1-4, the V gene TRBV19, with D uncertain. Trimming took 3 bases from V and 0 from J, leaving 20 bases between them. Per the germline V gene, CDR1 is LNHDA and CDR2 is SQIVND (reference sequence). This CDR3 region has 19 residues. CDR3 sequence: CASSIQGRGKRATNEKLFF. The DNA of the CDR3 is TGTGCCAGTAGTATTCAAGGTCGAGGGAAAAGAGCAACTAATGAAAAACTGTTTTTT.

V and J are TRBV30 and TRBJ2-3, with 9 bases identical to TRBD2. Trimming cost V 0 bases and J 2 bases; bases outside gene matches: 15. CDR3 length equals 19 residues. The germline V gene encodes CDR1 GTSNPN and CDR2 SVGIG (reference sequence). CDR3 sequence (DNA): TGTGCCTGGAGTGTATCTCGGTGGGCTAGCGGGATGGCCACAGATACGCAGTATTTT. Translating it yields CAWSVSRWASGMATDTQYF.

This chain joins TRBV5-1 and TRBJ2-5; 7 nucleotides match TRBD2. Judging by the DNA end, TRBJ2-7 fits better; the J call may be wrong. The V gene's germline CDR1 is SGHRS and CDR2 YFSETQ. CDR3 size: 15 residues. The CDR3 DNA is TGCGCCAGCAGCTCGGACCCCCGGGGGGAATACGAGCAGTACTTC. It specifies CASSSDPRGEYEQYF.

The chain recombines TRBV7-6 with TRBJ2-7, with D tentatively TRBD1 (5 bases). CDR1 and CDR2 (germline): SGHVS, FNYEAQ. With 1 base removed from V and 1 base from J, the gap between germline ends came to 11 bases. CDR3 length: 15 amino acids. This chain's CDR3 is CASSLGSQDSYEQYF. CDR3 in DNA: TGTGCCAGCAGCTTAGGCTCACAGGATTCCTACGAGCAGTACTTC.

This sequence joins TRBV18 and TRBJ2-3, with D maybe TRBD2 (6 bases). V was clipped by 3 bases and J by 6 bases, with 16 bases between them. Germline V gene data show CDR1 as KGHSH and CDR2 as LQKENI. The CDR3 is 15 amino acids. Here the CDR3 DNA reads TGTGCCAGCTCACCGATAAGGAGGGCCGTGGATACGCAGTATTTT. Encoded protein: CASSPIRRAVDTQYF. The full variable domain, in which reference TRBV18 and TRBJ2-3 provide the parts outside the CDR3, is NAGVMQNPRHLVRRRGQEARLRCSPMKGHSHVYWYRQLPEEGLKFMVYLQKENIIDESGMPKERFSAEFPKEGPSILRIQQVVRGDSAAYFCASSPIRRAVDTQYFGPGTRLTVL.

For this clone: A junction boundary mismatches the germline segment, possibly from a read error. This chain uses TRBV5-1 with TRBJ2-1; D is unresolved. This CDR3 comprises 14 residues. CDR1 SGHRS and CDR2 YFSETQ come from the germline V gene. This CDR3 reads CASRLGISSNEQFF. Here the CDR3 DNA reads TGCGCCAGCAGGTTGGGAATTAGTTCCAATGAGCAGTTCTTC. Complete variable domain (other parts from reference TRBV5-1 and TRBJ2-1): KAGVTQTPRYLIKTRGQQVTLSCSPISGHRSVSWYQQTPGQGLQFLFEYFSETQRNKGNFPGRFSGRQFSNSRSEMNVSTLELGDSALYLCASRLGISSNEQFFGPGTRLTVL.